This T cell receptor (beta chain) comes out of a study of CD8+CD57+ T cells in acquired aplastic anemia. Study at large: CD4+ and CD8+ cells, once sorted, gave DNA averaging roughly 3.2 ug. Study conclusions and caveats: Patients did not significantly differ from controls in CD8+ Simpson's diversity.

Worth noting for this clonotype: Its antigen is unknown.

TCR beta VDJ and CDR3 profiles were obtained from a genomic DNA template. TCRdb reanalysed the reads using MiXCR and keeps one entry per CDR3 protein. The sample has some 200,000 distinct CDR3 sequences, approximately 35% seen once; the top ten hold 1.1%. The V gene's germline CDR1 is SGHAT and CDR2 FQNNGV. Trimming took 5 bases from V and 9 from J; bases not matched to a gene: 13. CDR3 length equals 15 residues. The specimen was sorted CD4+, CD8+, or CD8+CD57+ T cells (not recorded which) from PBMCs. The clonotype was recovered from a human donor in good health, serving as a control. The chain has TRBV11-2 and TRBJ2-3, with TRBD2 matching over 8 bases. DNA of the CDR3: TGTGCCAGCAGCCGAGTGGGAGCGGGGGCTCCAACGCAGTATTTT. It translates to CASSRVGAGAPTQYF.